A selection of T cell receptor beta chains follows, all from one sample in a study of shared clonotypes between healthy human individuals. This table comes from immunoSEQ multiplex PCR, and its TCRdb copy is limited to in-frame clones, with some not included. The sample records about 490,000 clones, around 80% being singletons. The material sequenced was PBMCs. The source of these receptors is a woman aged 40-49 years in good health. Some clones in this sample may be carry-over from other donors' samples. The CDR3 runs from the conserved cysteine through the conserved F or W. D genes are given only for firm matches. The size field is filled for only some rows; it gives once, few, many or a size class.

j_call | clone_size | v_call | d_call | cdr3_nt | cdr3_aa
TRBJ2-3 | once | TRBV19 | TRBD2 | TGTGCCAGTAGAAAGGCGGGAGTGGCAGATACGCAGTATTTT | CASRKAGVADTQYF
TRBJ2-7 | once | TRBV29-1 | - | TGCAGCGTTGGAGTAAGGAAATTGAGCTACGAGCAGTACTTC | CSVGVRKLSYEQYF
TRBJ2-1 | many | TRBV5-1 | - | TGCGCCAGCAGCTTGTGGGGGGAGCTAGTAGTTAATGAGCAGTTCTTC | CASSLWGELVVNEQFF
TRBJ2-2 | - | TRBV11-2 | TRBD1 | TGTGCCAGCAGCCGGGGGACAGGGGGAGGTGGGGAGCTGTTTTTT | CASSRGTGGGGELFF
TRBJ2-1 | few | TRBV6-4 | TRBD2 | TGTGCCAGCAGTGCGTTAGCGGGCTCCTACAATGAGCAGTTCTTC | CASSALAGSYNEQFF
TRBJ2-7 | - | TRBV7-2 | - | TGTGCCAGCAGCTCAGGGTGGCCCTACGAGCAGTACTTC | CASSSGWPYEQYF
TRBJ2-1 | - | TRBV19 | TRBD1 | TGTGCCAGTAAGATAGGGGGCATTGGGGGCCATGAGCAGTTCTTC | CASKIGGIGGHEQFF
TRBJ2-7 | - | TRBV27 | - | TGTGCCAGCAGTGAGCAGTGGGGGCAGGGGGAGCAGTACTTC | CASSEQWGQGEQYF
TRBJ2-4 | - | TRBV4-1 | - | TGCGCCAGCAGCCAGGCTAGGACAGCAAACATTCAGTACTTC | CASSQARTANIQYF
TRBJ2-5 | once | TRBV19 | TRBD2 | TGTGCCAGTCGAACGGGACTAGCGGAACAAGAGACCCAGTACTTC | CASRTGLAEQETQYF
TRBJ2-5 | few | TRBV30 | - | TGTGCCTGGACGGGGAAGGAGACCCAGTACTTC | CAWTGKETQYF
TRBJ1-2 | - | TRBV20-1 | - | TGCAGTGCGGGTCCTAACTATGGCTACACCTTC | CSAGPNYGYTF
TRBJ2-1 | - | TRBV28 | TRBD1 | TGTGCCGCCAATAGCCCGGGACAGGGACACAATGAGCAGTTCTTC | CAANSPGQGHNEQFF